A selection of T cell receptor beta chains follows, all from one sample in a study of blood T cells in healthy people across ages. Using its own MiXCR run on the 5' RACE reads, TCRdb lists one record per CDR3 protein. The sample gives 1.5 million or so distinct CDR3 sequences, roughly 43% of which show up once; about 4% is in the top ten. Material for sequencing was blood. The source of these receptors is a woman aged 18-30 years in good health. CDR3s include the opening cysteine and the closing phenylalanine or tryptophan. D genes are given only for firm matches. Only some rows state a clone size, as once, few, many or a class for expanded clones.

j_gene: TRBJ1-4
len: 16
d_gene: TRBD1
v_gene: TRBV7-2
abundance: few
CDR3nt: TGTGCCAGCAGCGGCGGGACAGGCCCCATTAATGAAAAACTGTTTTTT
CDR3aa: CASSGGTGPINEKLFF

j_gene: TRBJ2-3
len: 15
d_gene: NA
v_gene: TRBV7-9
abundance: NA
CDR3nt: TGTGCCAGCAGCCCAACAGGATACTTAACAGATACGCAGTATTTT
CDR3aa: CASSPTGYLTDTQYF

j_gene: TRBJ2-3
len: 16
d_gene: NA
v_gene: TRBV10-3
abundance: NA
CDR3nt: TGTGCCATCAGTGAGTCGATTCTAGCGAAAACAGATACGCAGTATTTT
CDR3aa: CAISESILAKTDTQYF

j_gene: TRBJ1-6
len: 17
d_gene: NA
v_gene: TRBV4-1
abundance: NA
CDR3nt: TGCGCCAGCAGCCAAGATCAGGGGTTATCCTATAATTCACCCCTCCACTTT
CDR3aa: CASSQDQGLSYNSPLHF

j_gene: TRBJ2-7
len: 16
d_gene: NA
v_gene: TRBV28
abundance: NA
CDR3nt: TGTGCCAGCAGTTTATTGGCCCTGAAGGTGCGGGACGAGCAGTACTTC
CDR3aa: CASSLLALKVRDEQYF

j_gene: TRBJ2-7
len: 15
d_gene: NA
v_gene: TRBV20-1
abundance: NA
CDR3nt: TGCAGTGCTCGATTTCGTCCGGCCTCCTACAATGAGCAGTACTTC
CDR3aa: CSARFRPASYNEQYF

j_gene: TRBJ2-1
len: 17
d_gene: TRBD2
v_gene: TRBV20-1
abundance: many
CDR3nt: TGCAGTGCCGCTAAAGCGGGGGGGCCCATTACCTACAATGAGCAGTTCTTC
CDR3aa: CSAAKAGGPITYNEQFF

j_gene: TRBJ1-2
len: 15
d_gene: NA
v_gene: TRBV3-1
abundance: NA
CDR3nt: TGTGCCAGCAGCCAAGATGTTGGGACGGACTATGGCTACACCTTC
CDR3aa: CASSQDVGTDYGYTF

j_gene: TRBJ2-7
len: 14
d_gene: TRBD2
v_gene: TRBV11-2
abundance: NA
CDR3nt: TGTGCCAGCAGACAAGCGGGGGGGGCCTACGAGCAGTACTTC
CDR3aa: CASRQAGGAYEQYF

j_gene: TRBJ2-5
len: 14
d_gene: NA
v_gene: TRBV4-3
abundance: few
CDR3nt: TGCGCCAGCAGCCAAGTCCTCAGTGGGAATGAGCAGTACTTC
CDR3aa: CASSQVLSGNEQYF

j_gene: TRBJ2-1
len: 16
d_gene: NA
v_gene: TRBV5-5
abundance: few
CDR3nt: TGTGCCAGCAGCCCTCAACCCACCAGCTCCTACAATGAGCAGTTCTTC
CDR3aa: CASSPQPTSSYNEQFF

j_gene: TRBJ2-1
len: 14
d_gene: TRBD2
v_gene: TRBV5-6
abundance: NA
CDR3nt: TGTGCCAGCAGCTTGCCTAGCGGGCTCAATGAGCAGTTCTTC
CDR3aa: CASSLPSGLNEQFF

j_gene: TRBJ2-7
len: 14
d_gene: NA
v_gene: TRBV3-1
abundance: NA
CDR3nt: TGTGCCAGCAGCCAGGCTACGGAAGCCTACGAGCAGTACTTC
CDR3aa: CASSQATEAYEQYF